These T cell receptor beta chains were read from a single sample in a study of T cells in localized non-small cell lung cancer. Data came from immunoSEQ multiplex PCR; TCRdb stores just in-frame clones and leaves some out. The repertoire holds 75,000 to 80,000 clones, more than 70% seen once, with 20% in the top ten. This material consisted of peripheral blood, taken before any cancer treatment. The source is a woman aged 40 to 75 with stage I squamous cell lung carcinoma. The conserved cysteine and the conserved F or W are not part of the CDR3 here. The D gene is left open where the match is weak. Some rows mark clone size as missing; the rest say once, few, many or name a class of expanded clone.

d_call | j_call | clone_size | v_call | cdr3_aa
TRBD2 | TRBJ2-3 | - | TRBV30 | AWNQRGDTDTQY
- | TRBJ2-1 | - | TRBV7-8 | ASSPRAGSGNEQF
TRBD1 | TRBJ2-1 | - | TRBV5-4 | ASSTTGGGKYNEQF
- | TRBJ1-5 | - | TRBV6-5 | ASSIARSDRPQH
- | TRBJ2-2 | - | TRBV5-4 | ASSPGHRLNTGELF
TRBD2 | TRBJ2-3 | - | TRBV19 | ASTSSGDYTDTQY
- | TRBJ2-7 | few | TRBV10-1 | ASNLRKEQGHYEQY
TRBD1 | TRBJ1-6 | - | TRBV5-1 | ASSYGQGLGSPLH
TRBD2 | TRBJ2-4 | - | TRBV7-3 | ASSSGTSGGPQY
- | TRBJ1-1 | - | TRBV9 | ASSVEWGNTEAF
- | TRBJ2-7 | - | TRBV6-5 | ASRGPGHRPYEQY
TRBD1 | TRBJ1-5 | - | TRBV30 | AWSGGTGGNQPQH
- | TRBJ1-2 | - | TRBV6-6 | ASSYAQDRYGYT
- | TRBJ2-7 | - | TRBV2 | ATQPDPYEQY
- | TRBJ2-3 | - | TRBV5-1 | ASSSGLSTDTQY
TRBD2 | TRBJ2-3 | - | TRBV6-1 | ASSERGLAGARDTQY
TRBD1 | TRBJ1-1 | - | TRBV4-1 | ASSLGTGSNTEAF